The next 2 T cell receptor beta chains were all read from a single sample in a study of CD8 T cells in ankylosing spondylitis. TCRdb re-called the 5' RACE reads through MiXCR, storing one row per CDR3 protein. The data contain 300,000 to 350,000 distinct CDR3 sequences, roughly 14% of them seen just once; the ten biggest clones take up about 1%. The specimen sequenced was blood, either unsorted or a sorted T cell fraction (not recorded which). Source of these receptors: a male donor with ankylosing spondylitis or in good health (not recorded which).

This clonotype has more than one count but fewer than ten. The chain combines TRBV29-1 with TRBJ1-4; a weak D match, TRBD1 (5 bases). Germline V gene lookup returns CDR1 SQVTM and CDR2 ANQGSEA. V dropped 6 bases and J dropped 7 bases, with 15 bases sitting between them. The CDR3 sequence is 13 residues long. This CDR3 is CSVRDPRTEKLFF. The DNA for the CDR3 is TGCAGCGTCCGGGACCCGAGGACTGAAAAACTGTTTTTT.

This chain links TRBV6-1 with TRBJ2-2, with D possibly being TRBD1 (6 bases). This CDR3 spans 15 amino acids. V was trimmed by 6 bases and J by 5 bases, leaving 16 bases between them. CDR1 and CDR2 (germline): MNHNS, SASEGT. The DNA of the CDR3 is TGTGCCAGCAGCCCTAGACAGGCAAGGACCGGGGAGCTGTTTTTT. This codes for CASSPRQARTGELFF.